The present TCR beta chain was sequenced within a study of T cells after posttransplantation cyclophosphamide. Notes on the study in general: Later post-transplant blood repertoires were often dominated by donor CD8+ memory clones. Recipient CMV seropositivity and CMV reactivation strongly tracked TRB clonality. Skin or GI-infiltrating T cells shared few TRB sequences with blood.

About this clone: Its antigen is not identified.

Method: immunoSEQ multiplex PCR; TCRdb's copy keeps in-frame clones and lacks some. The table shows 3,000 or so clones, with 85% to 90% occurring only once. Sequenced input: CD8+ T cells sorted from PBMCs. The TCR was taken from a woman between 45 and 60 years old in good health and a related stem cell transplant donor.

CDR3 loop: CASSSGTGGSGETQYF. Here the CDR3 DNA reads TGCGCCAGCAGCTCCGGGACAGGGGGGTCGGGGGAGACCCAGTACTTC. The chain has TRBV5-1 and TRBJ2-5, with TRBD1 matching 11 bases. This CDR3 comprises 16 residues. The germline CDR1 and CDR2 sequences are SGHRS and YFSETQ. V shed 3 bases, J shed 5 bases, and the junction held 9 bases outside the gene matches.